Sequencing of this T cell receptor (beta chain) was carried out in a study of T-cell memory formation after mild COVID-19. Looking at the study overall: Largely donor-specific sequence clusters came from two donors.

V lost 4 bases to trimming and J lost 0 bases, with 12 bases between them. CDR3 length equals 15 residues. Per germline, CDR1 SGHDN and CDR2 FVKESK. Findings and caveats of the study: Shrinking CD4+ clones were chiefly CM and EM; CD8+ ones were chiefly EMRA. The finding that pre-infection memory included some responding clones suggested that cross-reactive memory joined.

A word on this clonotype: Antigen specificity is unknown.

After 5'RACE with constant-segment primers, TCR alpha and TCR beta cDNA libraries carrying sample barcodes and UMIs were obtained. In TCRdb, the 5' RACE reads were re-called with MiXCR into one record per CDR3 protein. The repertoire includes fewer than 250,000 distinct CDR3 sequences, 15% of them detected once, and 2.1% sits in the top ten. V usage is TRBV14 and J usage is TRBJ1-1; D might be TRBD1 (6 bases). The sequence came from an adult woman who had mild COVID-19 (a few samples of this study predate the infection). Cell type and time point are not known. The sequenced material came from PBMCs or a T cell subset sorted from them (not recorded which). The chain's CDR3 is CASSRETGMNTEAFF. CDR3 DNA: TGTGCCAGCAGCCGAGAGACAGGCATGAACACTGAAGCTTTCTTT.